These T cell receptor beta chains were read from a single sample in a study of blood T cell repertoires in COVID-19. Data came from immunoSEQ multiplex PCR; TCRdb stores just in-frame clones and leaves some out. Among 300,000 to 400,000 clones listed, around 87% were seen once. The sequencing input was PBMCs or T cells enriched from blood (not recorded which). These receptors came from a woman in her 30s with acute COVID-19. CDR3s include the opening cysteine and the closing phenylalanine or tryptophan. A D gene is named only where the DNA matches it firmly. A clone size is listed for some rows: how often the clone was seen (once, few, many), or a class if it is expanded.

v_gene,abundance,j_gene,d_gene,CDR3nt,CDR3aa
TRBV5-1,-,TRBJ2-1,TRBD1,TGCGCCAGCAGCTTGGCAGGGGGCCTTTACAATGAGCAGTTCTTC,CASSLAGGLYNEQFF
TRBV7-9,-,TRBJ2-2,-,TGTGCCAGCAGCTTCAGCACCGGGGAGCTGTTTTTT,CASSFSTGELFF
TRBV7-2,-,TRBJ1-5,TRBD1,TGTGCCAGCAGCTTAGAGGCCACAGGGGGGCCTAGCAATCAGCCCCAGCATTTT,CASSLEATGGPSNQPQHF
TRBV9,-,TRBJ1-4,-,TGTGCCAGCAGCGTAGCGGGGGTTGTCAATGAAAAACTGTTTTTT,CASSVAGVVNEKLFF
TRBV7-8,-,TRBJ2-5,TRBD2,TGTGCCAGCAGCTCAACTAGCGGCCCCTGGGAGACCCAGTACTTC,CASSSTSGPWETQYF
TRBV3-1/TRBV3-2,-,TRBJ2-7,TRBD1,TGTGCCAGCAGCCAAGTGACAGGGCGTCAGCAGTACTTC,CASSQVTGRQQYF
TRBV7-2,-,TRBJ2-5,TRBD2,TGTGCCAGCAGCTTCGGACTAGCGGGGGGCCAAGAGACCCAGTACTTC,CASSFGLAGGQETQYF
TRBV6-2/TRBV6-3,once,TRBJ1-5,-,TGTGCCAGCAGTTACTTCCAGGTCAATCAGCCCCAGCATTTT,CASSYFQVNQPQHF
TRBV7-2,-,TRBJ2-3,TRBD2,TGTGCCAGCAGCTTGACTAGCGGGGGGGGCAGTAGAGATACGCAGTATTTT,CASSLTSGGGSRDTQYF
TRBV5-1,once,TRBJ1-2,-,TGCGCCAGCAGCTCCGACAGAGGAGGCTACACCTTC,CASSSDRGGYTF
TRBV19,-,TRBJ1-1,-,TGTGCCAGTAGTATCGAGGGGCGGGGATCTGAAGCTTTCTTT,CASSIEGRGSEAFF
TRBV19,-,TRBJ1-6,TRBD1,TGTGCCAGTAGTACCTTCGGACAGGGTAATTCACCCCTCCACTTT,CASSTFGQGNSPLHF
TRBV7-3,-,TRBJ2-3,-,TGTGCCAGCAGCTTAAGGGCTAGCCCAACAGATACGCAGTATTTT,CASSLRASPTDTQYF
TRBV10-2,few,TRBJ2-7,-,TGCGCCAGCAGAATCGACAGCTACGAGCAGTACTTC,CASRIDSYEQYF
TRBV12-3/TRBV12-4,-,TRBJ1-1,TRBD1,TGTGCCAGCAGCTTAACAGGGGTCACTGAAGCTTTCTTT,CASSLTGVTEAFF
TRBV30,-,TRBJ2-3,TRBD1,TGTGCCTGGAACATACCGGGACAGGGTGCAGATACGCAGTATTTT,CAWNIPGQGADTQYF